This T cell receptor beta chain appears in the sequencing data of a study of blood T cells in healthy people across ages. General study results and limits: It was not possible, with unsorted PBMCs, to conclusively compare naive and antigen-experienced cells. While age rose, TCR beta diversity per million T cells dropped in a roughly linear way. Diversity was higher, and naive CD4+ cells more numerous, in long-lived donors than in aged donors.

A second PCR of 7 to 11 cycles used a sample-barcoded 5' primer and a J-beta primer mix. Researchers report that a template-switch adaptor with 12 random nucleotides tagged each cDNA molecule. TCRdb re-called the 5' RACE reads through MiXCR, storing one row per CDR3 protein. This sample has 600,000 to 1,000,000 distinct CDR3 sequences, with 55% to 70% found just once. This clonotype was detected a few times. Its cognate antigen is unknown. Germline assignment: CDR1 MNHEY and CDR2 SVGAGI. The CDR3 is 14 residues long. V lost 0 bases and J lost 10; bases outside the gene matches: 6. Sequences were obtained from blood. This TCR derives from a man aged 25-40 years in good health. V is TRBV6-5 and J is TRBJ2-1; 7 nucleotides match TRBD1. CDR3 sequence: CASSYSTGSKEQFF. For the CDR3, the DNA is TGTGCCAGCAGTTACTCGACAGGGTCCAAGGAGCAGTTCTTC.